The rows below give T cell receptor beta chains drawn from one sample of a study of Tregs in tolerant kidney transplant recipients. Generated by immunoSEQ multiplex PCR, the TCRdb table keeps only in-frame clones and is missing some. There are some 80,000 clones in the sample; around 98% occur only once, and 0.55% to 0.6% lies in the top ten. The sequences come from CD4+ T cells from blood, collected before the transplant. The source is a human donor who received a combined kidney and bone marrow transplant. CDR3s include the opening cysteine and the closing phenylalanine or tryptophan. The order of the fields is V gene, J gene, D gene, clone size, CDR3 DNA, CDR3 protein. A D gene is named only where the DNA matches it firmly. Clone size is shown for a subset of rows, as once, few, many or a class of expanded clone.

V: TRBV5-4; J: TRBJ2-7; D: TRBD2; size: .; DNA: TGTGCCAGCAGGGCTGGCGGGAGCTCGTTATACGAGCAGTACTTC; CDR3: CASRAGGSSLYEQYF
V: TRBV11-2; J: TRBJ2-3; D: .; size: once; DNA: TGTGCCAGCAGCCTCAGGGGGGCTACCACAGATACGCAGTATTTT; CDR3: CASSLRGATTDTQYF
V: TRBV4-2; J: TRBJ2-5; D: TRBD2; size: .; DNA: TGTGCCAGCAGCCAGATTAGCGGGAGAAGAGAGACCCAGTACTTC; CDR3: CASSQISGRRETQYF
V: TRBV5-1; J: TRBJ1-3; D: TRBD1; size: .; DNA: TGCGCCAGCAGCCGTCCCCCTGAAGGGGGGACAGACAAAAATTCCTCTGGAAACACCATATATTTT; CDR3: CASSRPPEGGTDKNSSGNTIYF
V: TRBV4-1; J: TRBJ2-7; D: TRBD1; size: once; DNA: TGCGCCAGCAGCCTTCCCGGGACAGGGAATTACGAGCAGTACTTC; CDR3: CASSLPGTGNYEQYF
V: TRBV6-6; J: TRBJ2-2; D: .; size: .; DNA: TGTGCCAGCAGCTCAACCGGGACTAACACCGGGGAGCTGTTTTTT; CDR3: CASSSTGTNTGELFF
V: TRBV5-1; J: TRBJ2-1; D: TRBD2; size: .; DNA: TGCGCCAGCAGCTTGAGATTAATACTAGCGGGGACCAATGAGCAGTTCTTC; CDR3: CASSLRLILAGTNEQFF
V: TRBV2; J: TRBJ2-3; D: TRBD2; size: .; DNA: TGTGCCAGCACCATCCTGGGCGGGAGTGGAGATACGCAGTATTTT; CDR3: CASTILGGSGDTQYF
V: TRBV7-2; J: TRBJ2-2; D: TRBD2; size: .; DNA: TGTGCCAGCAGCTTGCGGTCTAGCGGGAACACCGGGGAGCTGTTTTTT; CDR3: CASSLRSSGNTGELFF
V: TRBV7-8; J: TRBJ1-2; D: .; size: .; DNA: TGTGCCAGCAGCTTAGAAACTGACTATGGCTACACCTTC; CDR3: CASSLETDYGYTF
V: TRBV4-1; J: TRBJ1-2; D: TRBD1; size: .; DNA: TGCGCCAGCAGCCCTACTAACAGGGGCTATAACTATGGCTACACCTTC; CDR3: CASSPTNRGYNYGYTF
V: TRBV7-3; J: TRBJ1-1; D: .; size: .; DNA: TGTGCCAGCAGCTTAACGTCAGGCCTCGCCTTTTCTGAAGCTTTTTTT; CDR3: CASSLTSGLAFSEAFF
V: TRBV19; J: TRBJ2-3; D: TRBD2; size: .; DNA: TGTGCCAGTAGTTCCGGACTAGCGGGAGGTGAAGATACGCAGTATTTT; CDR3: CASSSGLAGGEDTQYF
V: TRBV7-6; J: TRBJ2-2; D: .; size: .; DNA: TGTGCCAGCAGCCCGGGACTTTCTACCGGGGAGCTGTTTTTT; CDR3: CASSPGLSTGELFF
V: TRBV4-2; J: TRBJ2-3; D: TRBD2; size: once; DNA: TGTGCCAGCCTCCGGGACGCGGGGGAAAACACAGATACGCAGTATTTT; CDR3: CASLRDAGENTDTQYF
V: TRBV6-6; J: TRBJ2-2; D: .; size: .; DNA: TGTGCCAGCAGCCCTAACCCCGGGGAGCTGTTTTTT; CDR3: CASSPNPGELFF
V: TRBV7-9; J: TRBJ1-2; D: TRBD1; size: .; DNA: TGTGCCAGCAGCCTCCTGGGACAGGAACTTAACTATGGCTACACCTTC; CDR3: CASSLLGQELNYGYTF
V: TRBV7-9; J: TRBJ2-7; D: .; size: .; DNA: TGTGCCAGCAGCTTCAGCGGGTTCGAGCAGTACTTC; CDR3: CASSFSGFEQYF
V: TRBV19; J: TRBJ1-5; D: .; size: .; DNA: TGTGCCAGTAGTATAGTTGCAGGGGATAATCAGCCCCAGCATTTT; CDR3: CASSIVAGDNQPQHF
V: TRBV6-6; J: TRBJ2-1; D: .; size: .; DNA: TGTGCCAGCTGGGGGCCCGAGCGGAAATCCTACAATGAGCAGTTCTTC; CDR3: CASWGPERKSYNEQFF
V: TRBV7-3; J: TRBJ2-3; D: .; size: .; DNA: TGTGCCAGCAGCTTATCGCGCCGGGGCGGGGCGGTAGATACGCAGTATTTT; CDR3: CASSLSRRGGAVDTQYF
V: TRBV7-2; J: TRBJ2-7; D: .; size: .; DNA: TGTGCCAGCAGCTTAGGTGGGGCGGGGTACGAGCAGTACTTC; CDR3: CASSLGGAGYEQYF
V: TRBV7-6; J: TRBJ2-1; D: .; size: .; DNA: TGTGCCAGCAGCTACAGGAATGAGCAGTTCTTC; CDR3: CASSYRNEQFF
V: TRBV19; J: TRBJ2-7; D: .; size: .; DNA: TGTGCCAGTAGTTTAACGGGAACCTACGAGCAGTACTTC; CDR3: CASSLTGTYEQYF
V: TRBV19; J: TRBJ2-3; D: .; size: once; DNA: TGTGCCATTTTCTCTGGGCCCGAAGGGGGCACAGATACGCAGTATTTT; CDR3: CAIFSGPEGGTDTQYF
V: TRBV15; J: TRBJ1-6; D: TRBD1; size: .; DNA: TGTGCCACCTCAGCACAGGGGGATTCACCCCTCCACTTT; CDR3: CATSAQGDSPLHF
V: TRBV27; J: TRBJ2-1; D: .; size: .; DNA: TGTGCCAGCAGGGCGGAGGGGGGGTACAATGAGCAGTTCTTC; CDR3: CASRAEGGYNEQFF
V: TRBV11-2; J: TRBJ2-7; D: TRBD2; size: .; DNA: TGTGCCAGCAGATCGTTAGGACTAGCGATAGACGAGCAGTACTTC; CDR3: CASRSLGLAIDEQYF
V: TRBV28; J: TRBJ2-1; D: TRBD2; size: .; DNA: TGTGCCAGCAGTCTTCCGGGACTAGTCCCCTACAATGAGCAGTTCTTC; CDR3: CASSLPGLVPYNEQFF
V: TRBV9; J: TRBJ2-5; D: TRBD2; size: .; DNA: TGTGCCAGCAGCGTAGCAGCGGGGGAGGGAGAGACCCAGTACTTC; CDR3: CASSVAAGEGETQYF
V: TRBV7-2; J: TRBJ1-3; D: .; size: .; DNA: TGTGCCAGCAGCTTTTACTTCTCTGGAAACACCATATATTTT; CDR3: CASSFYFSGNTIYF
V: TRBV5-4; J: TRBJ2-3; D: TRBD2; size: once; DNA: TGTGCCAGCAGCTTCCTAGCGGGAGGGCGCACAGATACGCAGTATTTT; CDR3: CASSFLAGGRTDTQYF
V: TRBV6-6; J: TRBJ1-1; D: .; size: .; DNA: TGTGCCAGCAGGAACCGACGGGAGAACACTGAAGCTTTCTTT; CDR3: CASRNRRENTEAFF
V: TRBV7-2; J: TRBJ2-7; D: .; size: .; DNA: TGTGCCAGCAGCTTAGGATCCTTTAGCTCCTACGAGCAGTACTTC; CDR3: CASSLGSFSSYEQYF
V: TRBV6-1; J: TRBJ2-3; D: TRBD2; size: .; DNA: TGTGCAGCCATGCAACTAGCGGGAGGCACAGATACGCAGTATTTT; CDR3: CAAMQLAGGTDTQYF
V: TRBV29-1; J: TRBJ2-3; D: .; size: once; DNA: TGCAGCGGCAGATCTAGCACAGATACGCAGTATTTT; CDR3: CSGRSSTDTQYF
V: TRBV6-5; J: TRBJ1-2; D: .; size: .; DNA: TGTGCCAGCAGTTACGGGGCCATCTATGGCTACACCTTC; CDR3: CASSYGAIYGYTF
V: TRBV4-2; J: TRBJ2-7; D: .; size: .; DNA: TGTGCCAGCAGCCAAGTGGGAGAAGCGTACTCCTACGAGCAGTACTTC; CDR3: CASSQVGEAYSYEQYF
V: TRBV18; J: TRBJ2-3; D: .; size: .; DNA: TGTGCCAGCTCACAACGGGTTGGAGATACGCAGTATTTT; CDR3: CASSQRVGDTQYF
V: TRBV4-2; J: TRBJ1-4; D: .; size: .; DNA: TGTGCCAGCAGCCGGCGAGACGGGGAATCGGAAAAACTGTTTTTT; CDR3: CASSRRDGESEKLFF
V: TRBV30; J: TRBJ1-2; D: .; size: .; DNA: TGTGCCTGGTCCAGGGGAGCTAACTATGGCTACACCTTC; CDR3: CAWSRGANYGYTF
V: TRBV4-3; J: TRBJ1-1; D: .; size: .; DNA: TGCGCCAGCAGCCAAGAGGGCCGTGCCATGAACACTGAAGCTTTCTTT; CDR3: CASSQEGRAMNTEAFF
V: TRBV27; J: TRBJ2-7; D: .; size: .; DNA: TGTGCCAGCAGTCCTGGGCAGGGGAGCTCCTACGAGCAGTACTTC; CDR3: CASSPGQGSSYEQYF
V: TRBV7-6; J: TRBJ2-7; D: TRBD2; size: .; DNA: TGTGCCAGCAGCCCGGGGACTAGCGGATCCTACGAGCAGTACTTC; CDR3: CASSPGTSGSYEQYF
V: TRBV7-2; J: TRBJ2-1; D: TRBD2; size: .; DNA: TGTGCCAGCAGCTTAGTGGCGGGAGATGTAAATGAGCAGTTCTTC; CDR3: CASSLVAGDVNEQFF
V: TRBV28; J: TRBJ2-3; D: .; size: .; DNA: TGTGCCAGCAGTCCAGGGACTTTCGGGACAGATACGCAGTATTTT; CDR3: CASSPGTFGTDTQYF
V: TRBV18; J: TRBJ1-1; D: .; size: .; DNA: TGTGCCAGCTCACCACCTAGTGGTGAAGCTTTCTTT; CDR3: CASSPPSGEAFF
V: TRBV5-6; J: TRBJ1-2; D: .; size: .; DNA: TGTGCCAGCAGCTTGGATCCGGGGGGCCATGGCTACACCTTC; CDR3: CASSLDPGGHGYTF
V: TRBV11-1; J: TRBJ1-2; D: TRBD1; size: once; DNA: TGTGCCAGCAGCACAGGGGGCAGGGGCTACACCTTC; CDR3: CASSTGGRGYTF
V: TRBV6-1; J: TRBJ1-4; D: TRBD1; size: .; DNA: TGTGCCAGCAGAAGAGCAGGGGGTGCCGAAAAACTGTTTTTT; CDR3: CASRRAGGAEKLFF
V: TRBV19; J: TRBJ2-2; D: .; size: .; DNA: TGTGCCAGTAGTATGGGGATACGGGGGAATACCGGGGAGCTGTTTTTT; CDR3: CASSMGIRGNTGELFF
V: TRBV11-2; J: TRBJ2-7; D: .; size: once; DNA: TGTGCCAGCAGCTTAGGTTGGTCTAGCGAGTACGAGCAGTACTTC; CDR3: CASSLGWSSEYEQYF
V: TRBV6-5; J: TRBJ2-2; D: .; size: .; DNA: TGTGCCAGCAGGAGGAGATCGAACACCGGGGAGCTGTTTTTT; CDR3: CASRRRSNTGELFF